These T cell receptor beta chains were read from a single sample in a study of identical twins. Via MiXCR, TCRdb re-called the 5' RACE reads, giving one row per CDR3 protein. The sample lists 1.5 million to 2 million distinct CDR3 sequences, about 31% occurring once. The sample taken for sequencing was cord blood. Receptor source: a newborn girl in good health. Both conserved end residues are part of each CDR3. The D gene is left open where the match is weak. A row's size may be missing; if present it is once, few, many or a size class.

abundance	d_gene	v_gene	j_gene	CDR3nt	CDR3aa
.	TRBD2	TRBV12-3/TRBV12-4	TRBJ2-1	TGTGCCAGCAGTTTCCCTACTAGCGGGAGCTCCTACAATGAGCAGTTCTTC	CASSFPTSGSSYNEQFF
.	.	TRBV15	TRBJ1-3	TGTGCCACCAGCAGAGTTCGGGGGAGATCTGGAAACACCATATATTTT	CATSRVRGRSGNTIYF
few	.	TRBV15	TRBJ2-4	TGTGCCACCAGCAGGACAGCCAAAAACATTCAGTACTTC	CATSRTAKNIQYF
.	.	TRBV5-1	TRBJ1-1	TGCGCCAGCACGCAAGGCCACTGGGACGTGAACACTGAAGCTTTCTTT	CASTQGHWDVNTEAFF
.	.	TRBV29-1	TRBJ2-1	TGCAGCGTTCTGACCATTTACAATGAGCAGTTCTTC	CSVLTIYNEQFF
.	.	TRBV25-1	TRBJ2-5	TGTGCCAGCAGTGAACTAGCCCCCCAAGAGACCCAGTACTTC	CASSELAPQETQYF
.	TRBD1	TRBV29-1	TRBJ1-4	TGCAGCGTGGGACAGGGGGGTCGGACTAATGAAAAACTGTTTTTT	CSVGQGGRTNEKLFF
.	TRBD1	TRBV12-3/TRBV12-4	TRBJ2-7	TGTGCCAGCAGAAGGTCGGTTGGACAGGGGGCATCCGAGCAGTACTTC	CASRRSVGQGASEQYF
.	TRBD2	TRBV7-6	TRBJ2-1	TGTGCCAGCAGCTTCACTAGCGGGAGGATTTACAATGAGCAGTTCTTC	CASSFTSGRIYNEQFF
.	.	TRBV6-5	TRBJ1-1	TGTGCCAGCAGTCCCCAGATGGGACTCACTGAAGCTTTCTTT	CASSPQMGLTEAFF
few	TRBD2	TRBV12-3/TRBV12-4	TRBJ2-2	TGTGCCAGCAGTTTAGTTAGCGGGATTAACGGGGAGCTGTTTTTT	CASSLVSGINGELFF
.	TRBD2	TRBV20-1	TRBJ2-1	TGCAGTGCTGCCGGGACTAGCGGGGGACCATACGATGAGCAGTTCTTC	CSAAGTSGGPYDEQFF
.	.	TRBV20-1	TRBJ2-3	TGCAGTGCTAGAGATCGGGGGGCAGGTTCAGATACGCAGTATTTT	CSARDRGAGSDTQYF
few	TRBD2	TRBV6-2/TRBV6-3	TRBJ2-1	TGTGCCAGCAGCCCACGGGACTACCCCTACAATGAGCAGTTCTTC	CASSPRDYPYNEQFF
.	TRBD2	TRBV12-3/TRBV12-4	TRBJ2-3	TGTGCCAGCAGTCACCCGACTAGCGGGAAGGCAGATACGCAGTATTTT	CASSHPTSGKADTQYF
.	TRBD2	TRBV24-1	TRBJ2-7	TGTGAGTCCCCGGGCGGGAGTGGTTACGAGCAGTACTTC	CESPGGSGYEQYF
.	.	TRBV20-1	TRBJ2-5	TGCAGTGCTAGGGGGGTGGCTCCTAATGAGCAGTACTTC	CSARGVAPNEQYF
.	.	TRBV11-2	TRBJ1-2	TGTGCCAGCAGCTTTAGTCCGGGACCCAACTATGGCTACACCTTC	CASSFSPGPNYGYTF
few	.	TRBV29-1	TRBJ1-2	TGCAGCGTTGACGTCAAGGGGGTCGGCTACACCTTC	CSVDVKGVGYTF
.	.	TRBV2	TRBJ2-1	TGTGCCAGCGCCGGGACTACCAACAGGGATGAGCAGTTCTTC	CASAGTTNRDEQFF
.	TRBD2	TRBV9	TRBJ2-5	TGTGCCAGCAGCGTAGCCGGGGGGGGCCTCGAGACCCAGTACTTC	CASSVAGGGLETQYF
few	TRBD1	TRBV4-1	TRBJ1-1	TGCGCCAGCAGCCAACAATCTAACAGGGGGCTCAACACTGAAGCTTTCTTT	CASSQQSNRGLNTEAFF
few	TRBD2	TRBV2	TRBJ2-7	TGTGCCAGCACCCCCGGGACTACCTCCTACGAGCAGTACTTC	CASTPGTTSYEQYF
.	.	TRBV29-1	TRBJ1-2	TGCAGCGTTGCTATTGCGGACAGCGGGGTTTCCTATGGCTACACCTTC	CSVAIADSGVSYGYTF
few	.	TRBV6-2/TRBV6-3	TRBJ2-7	TGTGCCAGCAGTGTACGACTAGTGGTCCACGAGCAGTACTTC	CASSVRLVVHEQYF
few	.	TRBV7-9	TRBJ2-5	TGTGCCAGCAGCTTAGGCTTGACAGTAGGCCATGGGGAGACCCAGTACTTC	CASSLGLTVGHGETQYF
.	.	TRBV28	TRBJ1-6	TGTGCCAGCAGTTTACTAGGTCGGACGGTTATTAATTCACCCCTCCACTTT	CASSLLGRTVINSPLHF
few	.	TRBV4-2	TRBJ1-3	TGTGCCAGCAGCCAAGGCCGGGGATCTGGAAACACCATATATTTT	CASSQGRGSGNTIYF
.	.	TRBV2	TRBJ2-7	TGTGCCAGCAGTCCCGATACGCAGAGGGAGCAGTACTTC	CASSPDTQREQYF
.	.	TRBV5-1	TRBJ1-2	TGTGCCAGCAGCTTAGAGGCAGGGGATGGCTACACCTTC	CASSLEAGDGYTF
.	TRBD2	TRBV27	TRBJ2-7	TGTGCCAGCAGTTTATCGCATTCTCTATACCGGGGGGTCTCCTACGAGCAGTACTTC	CASSLSHSLYRGVSYEQYF
.	.	TRBV5-1	TRBJ1-2	TGCGCCAGCAGCTTGGGTCCTGCTAACTATGGCTGCACCTTC	CASSLGPANYGCTF
.	.	TRBV7-8	TRBJ2-7	TGTGCCAGCAGCTTATTGCCGTCCCAGGCTAGACTCTCCTACGAGCAGTACTTC	CASSLLPSQARLSYEQYF
few	TRBD1	TRBV25-1	TRBJ2-7	TGTGCCAGCAGTGAATGGGCGGCAGGGGGCTACGAGCAGTACTTC	CASSEWAAGGYEQYF
.	TRBD2	TRBV4-1	TRBJ2-5	TGCGCCAGCAGTCTCGGGGGGGCCTACGAGCATTACTTC	CASSLGGAYEHYF
few	TRBD1	TRBV6-6	TRBJ2-3	TGTGCCACCACGGACAGGGGGCACGTAGATACGCAGTATTTT	CATTDRGHVDTQYF
few	TRBD1	TRBV7-2	TRBJ2-5	TGTGCCAGCAGCCTTTACAGGGGGCGGGAGCAGTACTTC	CASSLYRGREQYF
.	.	TRBV10-3	TRBJ1-2	TGTGCCATCAGTGAGGAAGGGAAGTCCCGACAGGTCCTACTTTATGGCTACACCTTC	CAISEEGKSRQVLLYGYTF
.	TRBD2	TRBV7-9	TRBJ2-3	TGTGCCAGCAGCTTACTAGCGGGGGCGATCACAGATACGCAGTATTTT	CASSLLAGAITDTQYF
few	.	TRBV7-2	TRBJ2-6	TGTGCCAGCAGCTTATTCTTACCTGGGGCCAACGTCCTGACTTTC	CASSLFLPGANVLTF
.	.	TRBV20-1	TRBJ2-7	TGCAGTGCCAGCCCCGACTTAGCGGCCTCCTACGAGCAGTACTTC	CSASPDLAASYEQYF
few	TRBD2	TRBV14	TRBJ2-3	TGTGCCAGCAGCCGAGGACTAGTGACAGATACGCAGTATTTT	CASSRGLVTDTQYF
.	TRBD1	TRBV5-1	TRBJ2-5	TGCGCCAGCAGATATGGACAGGGTTTAGAGACCCAGTACTTC	CASRYGQGLETQYF
.	.	TRBV20-1	TRBJ2-5	TGCAGTGCCCATAAGGCAGGGAGAGGAGAGACCCAGTACTTC	CSAHKAGRGETQYF
.	.	TRBV5-1	TRBJ2-7	TGCGCCAGCAGATTAGGGGCAGGGTCTTCCTACGAGCAGTACTTC	CASRLGAGSSYEQYF
.	TRBD2	TRBV6-6	TRBJ2-1	TGTGCCAGCAGTTACCCGAGTACTAGCGGGAGGCCCAATGAGCAGTTCTTC	CASSYPSTSGRPNEQFF